The rows below give T cell receptor beta chains drawn from one sample of a study of vaccination effects on CD4 cells after COVID-19. Libraries were prepared by immunoSEQ multiplex PCR; TCRdb keeps only in-frame clonotypes and omits some of them. The table records approximately 58,000 clones, about three quarters of them present only once. Their target antigens are unknown. Sequencing used CD4+ T cells from PBMCs cultured without peptide, obtained before COVID-19 vaccination. These receptors were collected from a human donor who received a COVID-19 vaccine. CDR3s include the opening cysteine and the closing phenylalanine or tryptophan. The D gene is left open where the match is weak. The size field is filled for only some rows; it gives once, few, many or a size class.

v_call: TRBV5-6
j_call: TRBJ2-5
clone_size: -
d_call: TRBD2
cdr3_aa: CASSLGGLGETQYF
cdr3_nt: TGTGCCAGCAGCTTGGGCGGACTAGGAGAGACCCAGTACTTC

v_call: TRBV28
j_call: TRBJ2-6
clone_size: -
d_call: -
cdr3_aa: CASRYQLFSGANVLTF
cdr3_nt: TGTGCCAGCCGATACCAACTCTTCTCGGGGGCCAACGTCCTGACTTTC

v_call: TRBV7-8
j_call: TRBJ2-5
clone_size: -
d_call: TRBD1
cdr3_aa: CASSPRTGRETQYF
cdr3_nt: TGTGCCAGCAGCCCCAGGACAGGGAGAGAGACCCAGTACTTC

v_call: TRBV19
j_call: TRBJ1-3
clone_size: once
d_call: -
cdr3_aa: CASRGGETIRGNTIYF
cdr3_nt: TGTGCCAGTAGGGGTGGAGAGACCATTCGGGGAAACACCATATATTTT

v_call: TRBV28
j_call: TRBJ1-4
clone_size: -
d_call: TRBD1
cdr3_aa: CASRPGQGFEKLFF
cdr3_nt: TGTGCCAGCAGACCGGGACAGGGGTTTGAAAAACTGTTTTTT

v_call: TRBV7-9
j_call: TRBJ2-3
clone_size: few
d_call: -
cdr3_aa: CASSSRASMGTDTQYF
cdr3_nt: TGTGCCAGCAGCTCCCGGGCTAGCATGGGCACAGATACGCAGTATTTT

v_call: TRBV5-1
j_call: TRBJ2-3
clone_size: -
d_call: -
cdr3_aa: CASSRRQGGGSDTQYF
cdr3_nt: TGCGCCAGCAGCCGAAGACAGGGAGGGGGGTCAGATACGCAGTATTTT

v_call: TRBV28
j_call: TRBJ1-5
clone_size: -
d_call: TRBD1
cdr3_aa: CASSSTGGRQPQHF
cdr3_nt: TGTGCCAGCAGTTCAACAGGGGGCAGGCAGCCCCAGCATTTT

v_call: TRBV7-2
j_call: TRBJ1-3
clone_size: -
d_call: -
cdr3_aa: CASSPEVTGGNTIYF
cdr3_nt: TGTGCCAGCAGCCCGGAGGTCACGGGGGGAAACACCATATATTTT

v_call: TRBV7-3
j_call: TRBJ2-3
clone_size: -
d_call: -
cdr3_aa: CASSSRGTDTQYF
cdr3_nt: TGTGCCAGCAGCTCGCGCGGCACAGATACGCAGTATTTT

v_call: TRBV5-1
j_call: TRBJ1-4
clone_size: -
d_call: -
cdr3_aa: CASSLAATNEKLFF
cdr3_nt: TGCGCCAGCAGCTTGGCAGCAACTAATGAAAAACTGTTTTTT

v_call: TRBV9
j_call: TRBJ2-2
clone_size: -
d_call: TRBD2
cdr3_aa: CASSVVPRLAGDYTNTGELFF
cdr3_nt: TGTGCCAGCAGCGTAGTCCCCCGGCTAGCGGGGGACTATACGAACACCGGGGAGCTGTTTTTT

v_call: TRBV19
j_call: TRBJ2-2
clone_size: -
d_call: TRBD1
cdr3_aa: CASTRSDRGNTGELFF
cdr3_nt: TGTGCCAGTACTCGTTCGGACAGGGGAAACACCGGGGAGCTGTTTTTT

v_call: TRBV3-1/TRBV3-2
j_call: TRBJ1-1
clone_size: -
d_call: -
cdr3_aa: CASSQEGFSTEAFF
cdr3_nt: TGTGCCAGCAGCCAAGAAGGGTTTAGCACTGAAGCTTTCTTT

v_call: TRBV19
j_call: TRBJ2-5
clone_size: once
d_call: -
cdr3_aa: CASSIANSQETQYF
cdr3_nt: TGTGCCAGTAGTATAGCCAACAGCCAAGAGACCCAGTACTTC

v_call: TRBV6-5
j_call: TRBJ1-2
clone_size: -
d_call: -
cdr3_aa: CASSSGYGYTF
cdr3_nt: TGTGCCAGCAGTTCAGGCTATGGCTACACCTTC

v_call: TRBV2
j_call: TRBJ1-6
clone_size: few
d_call: TRBD1
cdr3_aa: CASAGQGLSSPLHF
cdr3_nt: TGTGCCAGCGCCGGACAGGGGTTGAGTTCACCCCTCCACTTT

v_call: TRBV3-1/TRBV3-2
j_call: TRBJ2-4
clone_size: -
d_call: -
cdr3_aa: CASSPNFAIIGKNIQYF
cdr3_nt: TGTGCCAGCAGCCCTAACTTCGCTATTATAGGCAAAAACATTCAGTACTTC

v_call: TRBV5-4
j_call: TRBJ2-3
clone_size: -
d_call: -
cdr3_aa: CASSSGGLITDTQYF
cdr3_nt: TGTGCCAGCAGCTCAGGCGGGTTAATAACAGATACGCAGTATTTT

v_call: TRBV12-3/TRBV12-4
j_call: TRBJ2-2
clone_size: -
d_call: -
cdr3_aa: CASSFRWGELFF
cdr3_nt: TGTGCCAGCAGTTTTCGGTGGGGGGAGCTGTTTTTT

v_call: TRBV18
j_call: TRBJ2-5
clone_size: -
d_call: -
cdr3_aa: CASSPTQETQYF
cdr3_nt: TGTGCCAGCTCACCAACACAAGAGACCCAGTACTTC

v_call: TRBV7-3
j_call: TRBJ2-5
clone_size: -
d_call: TRBD1
cdr3_aa: CASSSSGTGHETQYF
cdr3_nt: TGTGCCAGCAGCTCCTCCGGGACAGGGCATGAGACCCAGTACTTC

v_call: TRBV6-1
j_call: TRBJ2-1
clone_size: -
d_call: TRBD2
cdr3_aa: CASSELAGGHNEQFF
cdr3_nt: TGTGCCAGCAGTGAACTAGCGGGGGGTCACAATGAGCAGTTCTTC